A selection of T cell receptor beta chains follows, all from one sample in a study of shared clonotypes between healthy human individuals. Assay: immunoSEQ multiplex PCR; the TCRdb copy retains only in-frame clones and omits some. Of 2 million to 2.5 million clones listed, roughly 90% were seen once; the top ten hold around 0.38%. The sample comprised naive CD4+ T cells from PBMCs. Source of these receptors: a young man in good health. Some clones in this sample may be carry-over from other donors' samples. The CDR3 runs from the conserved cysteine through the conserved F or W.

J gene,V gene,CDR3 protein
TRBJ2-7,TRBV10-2,CATSPRSQQYF
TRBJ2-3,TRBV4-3,CASSRGGEDTQYF
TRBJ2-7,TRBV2,CASSGFYEQYF
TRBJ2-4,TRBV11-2,CASSYLKGKTGVKNIQYF
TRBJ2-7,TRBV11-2,CASSLLRGRYYEQYF
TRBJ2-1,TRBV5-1,CASKRDPPYNEQFF
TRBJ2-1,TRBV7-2,CASSLVGQDYNEQFF
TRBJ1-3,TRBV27,CASTPIWGGLHVSYSSGNTIYF
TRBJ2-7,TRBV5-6,CASSFGGDNEQYF
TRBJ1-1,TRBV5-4,CASSWGGGGTNTEAFF
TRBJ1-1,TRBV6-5,CASSWGGISTEAFF
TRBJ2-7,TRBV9,CASSSQGERSEQYF
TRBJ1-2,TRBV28,CASSPGSRGYTF
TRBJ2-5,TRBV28,CASSFVGRSWETQYF
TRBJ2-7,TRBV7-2,CASSSRVYEQYF